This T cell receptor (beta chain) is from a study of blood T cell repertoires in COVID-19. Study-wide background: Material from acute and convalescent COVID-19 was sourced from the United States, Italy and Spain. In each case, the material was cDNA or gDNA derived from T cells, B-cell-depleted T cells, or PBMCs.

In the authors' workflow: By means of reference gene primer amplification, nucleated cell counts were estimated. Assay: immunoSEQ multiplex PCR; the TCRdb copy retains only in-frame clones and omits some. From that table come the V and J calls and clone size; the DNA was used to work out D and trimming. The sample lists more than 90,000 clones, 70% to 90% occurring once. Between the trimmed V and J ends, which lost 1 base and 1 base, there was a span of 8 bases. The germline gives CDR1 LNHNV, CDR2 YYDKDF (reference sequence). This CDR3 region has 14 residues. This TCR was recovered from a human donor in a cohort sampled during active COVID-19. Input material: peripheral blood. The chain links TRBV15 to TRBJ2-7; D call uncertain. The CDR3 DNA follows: TGTGCCACCAGCAGAGGGCGGCTATCCTACGAGCAGTACTTC. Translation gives CATSRGRLSYEQYF.